The sequence of this T cell receptor beta chain was determined in a study of CD8 T cells in ankylosing spondylitis. Study-wide results and limits: The study identified a TCR beta motif of about eight highly homologous variants that appeared characteristic of ankylosing spondylitis blood.

There are 16 residues in the CDR3. Trimming removed 2 bases at V and 0 bases at J, with 14 bases between. Germline V lookup: CDR1 SGDLS, CDR2 YYNGEE. TCRdb redid the calling of the 5' RACE reads with MiXCR, one entry per CDR3 protein. The data contain under 250,000 distinct CDR3 sequences, around 7.9% of them singletons. Ten or more counts support this clonotype. Its target is unknown. The J gene is TRBJ1-2, the V gene TRBV9; no definite D call. This sequence originates from a male donor with ankylosing spondylitis. The specimen was blood, either unsorted or a sorted T cell fraction (not recorded which). CDR3 loop: CASSVPRAGANYGYTF. DNA for the CDR3: TGTGCCAGCAGCGTCCCTCGGGCAGGAGCTAACTATGGCTACACCTTC.